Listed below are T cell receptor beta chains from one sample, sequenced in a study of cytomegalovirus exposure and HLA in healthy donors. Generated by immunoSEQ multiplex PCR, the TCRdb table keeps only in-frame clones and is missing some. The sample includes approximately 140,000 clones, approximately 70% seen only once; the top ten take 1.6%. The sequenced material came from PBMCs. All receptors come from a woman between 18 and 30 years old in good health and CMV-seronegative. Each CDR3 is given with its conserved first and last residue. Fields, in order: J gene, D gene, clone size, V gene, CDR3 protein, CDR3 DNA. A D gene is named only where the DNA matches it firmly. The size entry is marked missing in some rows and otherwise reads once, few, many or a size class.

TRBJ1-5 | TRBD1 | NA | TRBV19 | CASRVQGAYSNQPQHF | TGTGCCAGTAGGGTACAGGGGGCCTATAGCAATCAGCCCCAGCATTTT
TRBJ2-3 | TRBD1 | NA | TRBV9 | CASSVASTGGSQYF | TGTGCCAGCAGCGTAGCTTCGACAGGGGGGTCGCAGTATTTT
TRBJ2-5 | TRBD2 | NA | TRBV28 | CASRPLGTSQETQYF | TGTGCCAGCAGGCCACTCGGGACTAGCCAAGAGACCCAGTACTTC
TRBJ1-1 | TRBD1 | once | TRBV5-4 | CASSRDRGGLNTEAFF | TGTGCCAGCAGTCGGGACAGGGGAGGTTTGAACACTGAAGCTTTCTTT
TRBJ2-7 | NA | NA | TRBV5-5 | CASSLRQGRGYEQYF | TGTGCCAGCAGCTTGCGCCAAGGCAGGGGCTACGAGCAGTACTTC
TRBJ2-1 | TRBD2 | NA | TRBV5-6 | CASSLSSGGVQFF | TGTGCCAGCAGCTTGTCTAGCGGTGGGGTGCAGTTCTTC
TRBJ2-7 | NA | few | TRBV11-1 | CASKPGHSSYEQYF | TGTGCCAGCAAACCGGGACACAGCTCCTACGAGCAGTACTTC
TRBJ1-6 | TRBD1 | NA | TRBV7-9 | CASSLTGTATNSPLHF | TGTGCCAGCAGCTTAACGGGGACAGCTACTAATTCACCCCTCCACTTT
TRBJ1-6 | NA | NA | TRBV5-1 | CASSPDTGSINSPLHF | TGCGCCAGCAGCCCGGACACAGGGTCTATCAATTCACCCCTCCACTTT
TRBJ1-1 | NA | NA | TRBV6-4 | CASSDQQVRGTEAFF | TGTGCCAGCAGTGACCAACAGGTGAGGGGGACTGAAGCTTTCTTT
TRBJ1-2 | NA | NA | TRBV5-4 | CASKAETSNYGYTF | TGTGCCAGCAAAGCTGAGACATCTAACTATGGCTACACCTTC
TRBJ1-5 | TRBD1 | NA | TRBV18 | CASSPDRERMRQPQHF | TGTGCCAGCTCACCAGACAGGGAAAGGATGAGGCAGCCCCAGCATTTT
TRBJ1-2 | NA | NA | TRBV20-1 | CSAGSGTVYTF | TGCAGTGCTGGATCAGGGACTGTCTACACCTTC
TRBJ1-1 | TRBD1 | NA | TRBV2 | CASRPQGLGTGGLNTEAFF | TGTGCCAGCAGACCCCAAGGGTTAGGGACAGGGGGCTTGAACACTGAAGCTTTCTTT
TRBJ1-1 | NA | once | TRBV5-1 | CASSLMGANTEAFF | TGCGCCAGCAGCTTGATGGGGGCCAACACTGAAGCTTTCTTT
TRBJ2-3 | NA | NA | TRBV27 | CASSLRHREQYTDTQYF | TGTGCCAGCAGTTTGCGCCACAGGGAACAGTACACAGATACGCAGTATTTT
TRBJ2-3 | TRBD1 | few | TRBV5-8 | CASSGGQGDTDTQYF | TGTGCCAGCAGCGGGGGACAGGGGGACACAGATACGCAGTATTTT
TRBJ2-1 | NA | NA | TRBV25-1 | CASSGRGSDNEQFF | TGTGCCAGCAGTGGAAGGGGATCGGACAATGAGCAGTTCTTC
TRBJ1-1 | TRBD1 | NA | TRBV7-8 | CASSSSTGGYTEAFF | TGTGCCAGCAGCTCATCGACAGGGGGGTACACTGAAGCTTTCTTT
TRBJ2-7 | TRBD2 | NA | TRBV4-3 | CASSQDNSGGFSYEQYF | TGCGCCAGCAGCCAAGATAACAGCGGGGGCTTCTCCTACGAGCAGTACTTC
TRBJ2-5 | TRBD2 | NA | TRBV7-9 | CASSLVAGAEETQYF | TGTGCCAGCAGCTTAGTGGCGGGAGCGGAAGAGACCCAGTACTTC
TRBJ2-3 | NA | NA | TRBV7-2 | CASSFYTDTQYF | TGTGCCAGCAGCTTTTACACAGATACGCAGTATTTT
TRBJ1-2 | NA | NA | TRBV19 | CASRSEGAGWDYGYTF | TGTGCCAGTAGGTCAGAGGGAGCAGGCTGGGACTATGGCTACACCTTC
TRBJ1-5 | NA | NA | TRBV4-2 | CASSPGTNSNQPQHF | TGTGCCAGCAGCCCCGGGACAAATAGCAATCAGCCCCAGCATTTT
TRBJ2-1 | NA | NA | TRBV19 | CASSINEGSGGYSYNEQFF | TGTGCCAGTAGTATTAATGAAGGTAGCGGTGGCTACTCCTACAATGAGCAGTTCTTC
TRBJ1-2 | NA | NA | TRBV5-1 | CASSVEGGNYGYTF | TGCGCCAGCAGCGTAGAAGGGGGAAACTATGGCTACACCTTC
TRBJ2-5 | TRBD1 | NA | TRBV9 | CASSVFGTGEETQYF | TGTGCCAGCAGCGTATTCGGGACAGGGGAAGAGACCCAGTACTTC
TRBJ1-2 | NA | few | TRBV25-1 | CASSEYDQWGGSYGYTF | TGTGCCAGCAGTGAATACGATCAATGGGGCGGATCCTATGGCTACACCTTC
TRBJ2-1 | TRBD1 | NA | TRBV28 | CASSLPGTGPNEQFF | TGTGCCAGCAGTTTACCCGGGACAGGACCCAATGAGCAGTTCTTC
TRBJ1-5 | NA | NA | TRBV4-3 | CASSLSYSNQPQHF | TGCGCCAGCAGCCTTAGCTATAGCAATCAGCCCCAGCATTTT
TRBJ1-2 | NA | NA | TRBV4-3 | CASSPSGSRAYGYTF | TGCGCCAGCAGCCCCAGTGGATCGCGGGCCTATGGCTACACCTTC
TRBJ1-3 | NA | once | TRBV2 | CASSEWGVSGNTIYF | TGTGCCAGCAGTGAGTGGGGCGTCTCTGGAAACACCATATATTTT
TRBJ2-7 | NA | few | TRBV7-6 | CASSSTRLEQYF | TGTGCCAGCAGCTCGACTAGGCTCGAGCAGTACTTC
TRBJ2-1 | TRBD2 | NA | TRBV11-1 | CASTVALGLAHEQFF | TGTGCCAGCACCGTAGCCCTAGGACTAGCCCATGAGCAGTTCTTC
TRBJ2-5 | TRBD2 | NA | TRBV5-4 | CASSLAGGRALETQYF | TGTGCCAGCAGCTTGGCGGGCGGGAGGGCCTTAGAGACCCAGTACTTC
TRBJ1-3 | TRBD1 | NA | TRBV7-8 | CASSLADRDNTIYF | TGTGCCAGCAGCTTAGCGGACAGGGACAACACCATATATTTT
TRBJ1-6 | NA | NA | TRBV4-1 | CASSPKDTFNSPLHF | TGCGCCAGCAGCCCGAAGGACACTTTCAATTCACCCCTCCACTTT
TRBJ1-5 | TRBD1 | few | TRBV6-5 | CASRHDRDVNQPQHF | TGTGCCAGCAGGCACGACAGGGATGTGAATCAGCCCCAGCATTTT
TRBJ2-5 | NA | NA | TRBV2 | CASSSGLWAETQYF | TGTGCCAGCAGCTCGGGACTTTGGGCAGAGACCCAGTACTTC
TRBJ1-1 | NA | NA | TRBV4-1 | CASSQGAVSTEAFF | TGCGCCAGCAGCCAAGGGGCCGTGTCCACTGAAGCTTTCTTT
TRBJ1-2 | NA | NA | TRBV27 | CASSPGTMKYGYTF | TGTGCCAGCAGTCCAGGGACAATGAAGTATGGCTACACCTTC
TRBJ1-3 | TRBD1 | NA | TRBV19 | CASSPRTGPGNTIYF | TGTGCCAGTAGTCCCCGGACAGGGCCCGGAAACACCATATATTTT
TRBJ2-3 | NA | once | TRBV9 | CASSVTSLSTDTQYF | TGTGCCAGCAGCGTAACTAGTTTGAGCACAGATACGCAGTATTTT